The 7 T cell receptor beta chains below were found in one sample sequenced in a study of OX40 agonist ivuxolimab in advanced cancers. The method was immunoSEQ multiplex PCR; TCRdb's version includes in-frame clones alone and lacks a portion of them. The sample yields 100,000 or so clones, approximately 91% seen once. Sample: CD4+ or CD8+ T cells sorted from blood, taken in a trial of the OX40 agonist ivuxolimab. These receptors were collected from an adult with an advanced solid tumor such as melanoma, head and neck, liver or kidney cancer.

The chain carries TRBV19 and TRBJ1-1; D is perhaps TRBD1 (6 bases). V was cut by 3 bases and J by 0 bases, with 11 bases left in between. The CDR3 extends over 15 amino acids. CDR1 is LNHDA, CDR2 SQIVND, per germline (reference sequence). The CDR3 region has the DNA TGTGCCAGTAGTATCGGGGGGCACTTGAACACTGAAGCTTTCTTT. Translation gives CASSIGGHLNTEAFF.

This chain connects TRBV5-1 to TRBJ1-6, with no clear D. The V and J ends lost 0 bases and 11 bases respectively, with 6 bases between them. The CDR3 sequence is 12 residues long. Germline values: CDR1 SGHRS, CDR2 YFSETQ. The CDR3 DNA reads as TGCGCCAGCAGCTTGGGCGGAACACCCCTCCACTTT. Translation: CASSLGGTPLHF.

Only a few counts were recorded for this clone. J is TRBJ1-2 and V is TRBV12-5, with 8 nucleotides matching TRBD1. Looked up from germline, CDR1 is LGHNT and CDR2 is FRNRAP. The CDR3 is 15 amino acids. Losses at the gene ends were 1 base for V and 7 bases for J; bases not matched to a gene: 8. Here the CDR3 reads CASGLGAGQGSGYTF. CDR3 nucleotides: TGTGCTAGTGGTTTGGGCGCCGGACAGGGCTCTGGCTACACCTTC.

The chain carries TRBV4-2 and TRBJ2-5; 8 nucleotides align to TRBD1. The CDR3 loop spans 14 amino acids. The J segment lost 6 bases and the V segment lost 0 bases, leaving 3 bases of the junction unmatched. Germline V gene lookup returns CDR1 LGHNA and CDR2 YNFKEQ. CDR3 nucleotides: TGTGCCAGCAGCCAAGAGGGACAGGCAAAGACCCAGTACTTC. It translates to CASSQEGQAKTQYF.

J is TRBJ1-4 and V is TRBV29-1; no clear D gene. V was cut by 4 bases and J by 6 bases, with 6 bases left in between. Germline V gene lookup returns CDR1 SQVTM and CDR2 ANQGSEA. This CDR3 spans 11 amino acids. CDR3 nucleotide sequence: TGCAGCGTTGTTTTAGATGAAAAACTGTTTTTT. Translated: CSVVLDEKLFF.

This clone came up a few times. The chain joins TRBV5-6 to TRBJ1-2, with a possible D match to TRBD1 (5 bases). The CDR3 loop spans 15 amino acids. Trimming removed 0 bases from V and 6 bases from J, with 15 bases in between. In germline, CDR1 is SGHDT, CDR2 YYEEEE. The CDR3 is CASSLGGAAGDGYTF. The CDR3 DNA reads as TGTGCCAGCAGCTTGGGAGGGGCCGCCGGGGATGGCTACACCTTC.

This CDR3 reads CASRWTGSYNEQFF. The CDR3 region has the DNA TGCGCCAGCAGATGGACTGGCTCCTACAATGAGCAGTTCTTC. The chain recombines TRBV5-1 with TRBJ2-1; TRBD2 might be the D (5 bases). Germline V CDR1 and CDR2: SGHRS, YFSETQ. The CDR3 length is 14 residues. V was clipped by 5 bases and J by 0 bases, with 9 bases between them. Full variable domain (rest looked up from reference TRBV5-1 and TRBJ2-1): KAGVTQTPRYLIKTRGQQVTLSCSPISGHRSVSWYQQTPGQGLQFLFEYFSETQRNKGNFPGRFSGRQFSNSRSEMNVSTLELGDSALYLCASRWTGSYNEQFFGPGTRLTVL.